The present T cell receptor beta chain was sequenced within a study of human T cells and chemical hapten exposure. The study, taken as a whole, reports: DPC sensitization produced no change in TCRs with frequency above 1 in 1000.

TCRdb reprocessed the RACE reads via MiXCR and lists one record per CDR3 protein. This sample has 140,000 or so distinct CDR3 sequences, with about 12% found just once. The CDR3 has 19 residues. Germline V gene data show CDR1 as SEHNR and CDR2 as FQNEAQ (reference sequence). V was clipped by 5 bases and J by 0 bases; unmatched bases: 12. Concerning this clonotype: The antigen is not known.

The time point is: patch test 2, 6 weeks after DPC sensitization. As to treatment: therapeutic diphenylcyclopropenone sensitization with weekly scalp DPC. Unfractionated whole blood was the source from which total RNA was extracted. The source material was whole blood, sampled in connection with sensitization to the hapten diphenylcyclopropenone (DPC). The source is a woman aged 50 to 60 with alopecia areata. Some clones in this sample may be carry-over from other donors' samples. The genes are TRBV7-9 and TRBJ2-1; 11 nucleotides line up with TRBD1. The DNA for the CDR3 is TGTGCCAGCAGCCCTGGACAGGGGGCTCTCTTCAGCTCCTACAATGAGCAGTTCTTC. This codes for CASSPGQGALFSSYNEQFF.